This TCR beta chain originates from a study of T cells in Graves' hyperthyroidism and ophthalmopathy. At the level of the study: Blood was drawn when the patient was first diagnosed and still untreated. Study-level results: A 13 V-J model separated ophthalmopathy from stable hyperthyroidism. Appearing also in blood were most of the thyroid clonotypes expanded above 0.001.

Ten or more counts support this clonotype. Its antigen is still unknown. Compared with germline, one end of the junction differs, possibly owing to a read error. RNA transcripts gave rise to amplified TCR beta CDR3 regions. When the TCR CDR3 underwent first-round RT-PCR, the HTBI primer set was used. TCRdb ran MiXCR on the multiplex PCR reads and lists one entry per CDR3 protein. Of 750,000 to 950,000 distinct CDR3 sequences in the sample, roughly 37% were seen once. Extraction of PBMCs used approximately 10 ml of fresh peripheral blood. CDR3 length: 14 residues. Germline CDR1 is SQVTM and CDR2 is ANQGSEA.

The sample was blood. The receptor's source is a man in his late teens or twenties with Graves' hyperthyroidism. The chain recombines TRBV29-1 with TRBJ2-2; maybe TRBD2 (7 bases). The CDR3 loop reads CSVEGGVGTGELFF. In nucleotides, the CDR3 is TGCAGCGTCGAAGGGGGGGTTGGCACCGGGGAGCTGTTTTTT.